This T cell receptor beta chain was found in a study of cytomegalovirus exposure and HLA in healthy donors. All the people who gave samples were healthy bone marrow donors. The PCR ran on 60 Vbeta and 13 Jbeta primers. Clones were sequenced by immunoSEQ multiplex PCR, and TCRdb holds only the in-frame ones, with some missing. The sample is made up of about 78,000 clones, and the top ten hold roughly 8% of it. Study-level findings and limits: Indistinguishable V segments, including TRBV6-2 and TRBV6-3, were excluded.

Trimming left V 3 bases short and J 0 bases short, with 15 bases between. Per germline, CDR1 SQVTM and CDR2 ANQGSEA. The CDR3 length is 17 residues. As to this clone: Its antigen is still unknown.

The TCR comes from a female donor in good health and CMV-seropositive. This sequence joins TRBV29-1 and TRBJ2-6; weak D call: TRBD1 (5 bases). Sequenced sample: PBMCs. CDR3: CSVEGLQTPSGANVLTF. The CDR3 DNA sequence: TGCAGCGTTGAGGGGCTTCAAACCCCCTCTGGGGCCAACGTCCTGACTTTC. Full variable domain (outside the CDR3, taken from reference TRBV29-1 and TRBJ2-6): SAVISQKPSRDICQRGTSLTIQCQVDSQVTMMFWYRQQPGQSLTLIATANQGSEATYESGFVIDKFPISRPNLTFSTLTVSNMSPEDSSIYLCSVEGLQTPSGANVLTFGAGSRLTVL.